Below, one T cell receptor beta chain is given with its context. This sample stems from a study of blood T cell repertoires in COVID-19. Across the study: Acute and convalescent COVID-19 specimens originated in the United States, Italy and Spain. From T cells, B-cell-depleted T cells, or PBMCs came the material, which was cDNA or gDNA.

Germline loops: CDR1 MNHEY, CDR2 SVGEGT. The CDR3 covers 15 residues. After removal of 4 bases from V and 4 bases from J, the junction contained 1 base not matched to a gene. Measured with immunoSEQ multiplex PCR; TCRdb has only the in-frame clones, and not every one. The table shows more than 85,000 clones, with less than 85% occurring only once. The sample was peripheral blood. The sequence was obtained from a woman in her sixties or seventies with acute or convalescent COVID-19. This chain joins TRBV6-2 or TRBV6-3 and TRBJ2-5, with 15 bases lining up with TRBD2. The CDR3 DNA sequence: TGTGCCAGCAGTTGGACTAGCGGGGGGGCAGAGACCCAGTACTTC. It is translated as CASSWTSGGAETQYF.